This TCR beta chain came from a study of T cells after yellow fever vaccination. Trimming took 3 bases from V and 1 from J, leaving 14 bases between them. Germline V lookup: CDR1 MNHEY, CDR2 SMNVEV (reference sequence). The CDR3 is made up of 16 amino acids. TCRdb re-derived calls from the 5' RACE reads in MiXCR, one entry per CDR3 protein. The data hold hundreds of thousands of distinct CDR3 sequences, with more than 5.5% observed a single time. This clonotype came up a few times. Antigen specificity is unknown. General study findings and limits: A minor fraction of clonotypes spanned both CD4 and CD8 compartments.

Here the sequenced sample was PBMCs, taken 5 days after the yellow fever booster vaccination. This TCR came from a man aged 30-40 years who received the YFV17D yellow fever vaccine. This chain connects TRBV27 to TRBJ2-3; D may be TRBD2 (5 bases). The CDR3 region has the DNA TGTGCCAGCAGTTTTATACTAGTGGGAGGCACAGATACGCAGTATTTT. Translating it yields CASSFILVGGTDTQYF.